Below are 8 T cell receptor beta chains sequenced from a single sample in a study of blood T cell repertoires in COVID-19. Profiling relied on immunoSEQ multiplex PCR, and the TCRdb table lists in-frame clones only, not all of them. The sample has hundreds of thousands of clones, just over 85% seen once. The sample was peripheral blood. The receptors here all came from a young woman with active or convalescent COVID-19.

The V and J genes are TRBV7-2 and TRBJ2-2, with 8 bases matching TRBD2. The CDR3 loop spans 16 amino acids. The germline V gene encodes CDR1 SGHTA and CDR2 FQGNSA. V lost 5 bases to trimming and J lost 2 bases; unmatched junction nucleotides: 7. CDR3 DNA: TGTGCCAGCAGCGGGACGGGGGGGCGAAACACCGGGGAGCTGTTTTTT. Residues: CASSGTGGRNTGELFF.

This clone was found once. The genes are TRBV5-1 and TRBJ2-3, with D uncertain. In germline, CDR1 is SGHRS, CDR2 YFSETQ. Trimming stripped 4 bases from V and 5 bases from J, with 5 bases between. The CDR3 has 11 amino acids. CDR3 sequence (DNA): TGCGCCAGCAGCGAACTAGATACGCAGTATTTT. Translating it yields CASSELDTQYF.

This chain uses TRBV30 with TRBJ1-6; 7 bases are a match to TRBD1. With V trimmed by 3 bases and J by 6 bases, 5 bases remained unmatched. This CDR3 spans 14 amino acids. From germline, CDR1 is GTSNPN and CDR2 SVGIG (reference sequence). CDR3 residues: CAWSPGQRNSPLHF. The CDR3 DNA reads TGTGCCTGGAGCCCGGGACAGCGTAATTCACCCCTCCACTTT.

The V and J genes are TRBV25-1 and TRBJ1-2; D uncertain. The V gene lost 0 bases and the J gene lost 6 bases, with 14 bases spanning the gap. The CDR3 consists of 15 residues. Germline V gene data show CDR1 as MGHDK and CDR2 as SYGVNS. The CDR3: CASSEYTSQENGYTF. The CDR3, as DNA: TGTGCCAGCAGTGAATATACTTCCCAAGAGAATGGCTACACCTTC.

The rearrangement joins TRBV6-5 to TRBJ2-1; D gene unclear. V gave up 1 base and J gave up 5 bases, with 9 bases separating them. CDR3 length equals 14 residues. Germline CDR1 is MNHEY and CDR2 is SVGAGI. CDR3 coding DNA: TGTGCCAGCAGTTACTTCGGTGTCGACAATGAGCAGTTCTTC. Translation gives CASSYFGVDNEQFF.

V is TRBV6-5 and J is TRBJ1-5; D possibly corresponds to TRBD1 (5 bases). This CDR3 has 14 amino acids. Trimming stripped 6 bases from V and 3 bases from J, with 12 bases between. Germline V CDR1 and CDR2: MNHEY, SVGAGI. CDR3 amino acids: CASRGGDNNQPQHF. In DNA, the CDR3 is TGTGCCAGCAGGGGGGGAGACAACAATCAGCCCCAGCATTTT.

The chain couples TRBV3-1 (or the pseudogene TRBV3-2) to TRBJ2-3, with 13 bases aligning to TRBD2. Trimming cost V 4 bases and J 4 bases; bases outside gene matches: 2. This CDR3 is 15 amino acids long. Germline CDR1 is LGHDT and CDR2 is YNNKEL (reference sequence). This chain's CDR3 is CASSPGLAGADTQYF. CDR3 bases: TGTGCCAGCAGCCCAGGACTAGCGGGGGCAGATACGCAGTATTTT.

The chain has TRBV5-1 and TRBJ1-2; D gene ambiguous. V was trimmed by 3 bases and J by 10 bases, leaving 19 bases between them. This CDR3 comprises 14 residues. Germline CDR1 reads SGHRS; CDR2 reads YFSETQ. CDR3: CASSSTSGGAAYTF. DNA for the CDR3: TGCGCCAGCAGCTCCACCTCAGGAGGAGCTGCCTACACCTTC.